The 30 T cell receptor beta chains in this list originate from one sample, sequenced in a study of blood T cell repertoires in COVID-19. TCRdb's table, derived via immunoSEQ multiplex PCR, lists solely in-frame clones and lacks some. The table lists roughly 390,000 clones, 85% of them singletons, with 3% to 4.5% in the top ten. The sequencing input was peripheral blood. The receptors here all came from a woman between 18 and 30 years old with acute or convalescent COVID-19.

The chain has TRBV10-3 and TRBJ1-5; 8 nucleotides line up with TRBD1. Germline V lookup: CDR1 ENHRY, CDR2 SYGVKD. This CDR3 spans 15 amino acids. Unmatched junction bases numbered 8, after V lost 3 bases and J lost 7 bases. The CDR3: CAISDPDRVNQPQHF. The CDR3 region has the DNA TGTGCCATCAGTGACCCGGACAGGGTAAACCAGCCCCAGCATTTT.

The chain recombines TRBV9 with TRBJ1-2; D is possibly TRBD1 (5 bases). The V gene's germline CDR1 is SGDLS and CDR2 YYNGEE. The CDR3 contains 14 residues. Deletions cut 4 bases from V and 4 bases from J, with 14 bases between. The CDR3 protein is CASSYLAGAYGYTF. Written as DNA, the CDR3 is TGTGCCAGCAGCTACTTGGCTGGGGCCTATGGCTACACCTTC.

The V gene is TRBV4-2, the J gene TRBJ2-7; 7 nucleotides line up with TRBD1. CDR1 LGHNA and CDR2 YNFKEQ come from the germline V gene. There are 16 residues in the CDR3. V shed 0 bases, J shed 3 bases, and the junction held 8 bases outside the gene matches. CDR3 sequence: CASSQDLQGRGYEQYF. For the CDR3, the DNA is TGTGCCAGCAGCCAAGATTTACAGGGGAGAGGCTACGAGCAGTACTTC.

V usage is TRBV2 and J usage is TRBJ2-3; D unclear. CDR1 is SNHLY, CDR2 FYNNEI, per germline. V lost 9 bases and J lost 0, with 13 bases in between. There are 14 residues in the CDR3. The CDR3: CASRQATSTDTQYF. DNA of the CDR3: TGTGCCAGTCGACAAGCTACTAGCACAGATACGCAGTATTTT.

The genes are TRBV5-6 and TRBJ1-3, with TRBD1 identical over 7 bases. This CDR3 spans 15 amino acids. J lost 4 bases, V lost 2 bases, and 6 bases had no gene match. CDR1 and CDR2 from the germline V gene are SGHDT and YYEEEE. The CDR3 loop is CASSFFQGGGNTIYF. The CDR3 DNA reads TGTGCCAGCAGCTTTTTCCAAGGGGGCGGAAACACCATATATTTT.

This clone has only one observation. This chain joins TRBV6-5 and TRBJ1-2, with TRBD1 matching 7 bases. This CDR3 comprises 14 residues. Per the germline V gene, CDR1 is MNHEY and CDR2 is SVGAGI. The J segment lost 2 bases and the V segment lost 6 bases, leaving 6 bases of the junction unmatched. DNA of the CDR3: TGTGCCAGCAGCCGCGCGACAGGGAACTATGGCTACACCTTC. Translating it yields CASSRATGNYGYTF.

The rearrangement joins TRBV27 to TRBJ2-3, with 8 bases aligning to TRBD2. The CDR3 is 16 amino acids. J gave up 0 bases and V 3 bases, and 5 bases lay outside the gene matches. Germline V gene sequence: CDR1 MNHEY, CDR2 SMNVEV (reference sequence). The CDR3 spells CASSFTPSGSTDTQYF. The CDR3 DNA follows: TGTGCCAGCAGTTTCACTCCTAGCGGGAGCACAGATACGCAGTATTTT.

This clone was counted between two and nine times. The same CDR3 arises from other DNA sequences in this sample as well. This chain connects TRBV7-2 to TRBJ1-5; no definite D call. The CDR3 totals 14 residues. Germline-derived CDR1 and CDR2 are SGHTA and FQGNSA. V lost 0 bases, J lost 3 bases, and 6 bases lay in between. The CDR3 nucleotides are TGTGCCAGCAGCTTAGCAGGAGCCAATCAGCCCCAGCATTTT. Amino acids: CASSLAGANQPQHF.

V is TRBV24-1 and J is TRBJ1-5; D perhaps matches TRBD1 (5 bases). The length of the CDR3 is 17 residues. Germline assignment: CDR1 KGHDR and CDR2 SFDVKD. V was shortened by 3 bases and J by 0 bases, with 14 bases between the two germline ends. Here the CDR3 reads CATSDASGGYSNQPQHF. CDR3 DNA sequence: TGTGCCACCAGTGATGCTTCCGGGGGGTATAGCAATCAGCCCCAGCATTTT.

J is TRBJ2-2 and V is TRBV5-6, with a possible D match to TRBD2 (5 bases). Germline loops: CDR1 SGHDT, CDR2 YYEEEE. The CDR3 covers 14 residues. V shed 5 bases and J shed 3 bases, with 11 bases lying between them. CDR3 nucleotides: TGTGCCAGCAGAAGTCGAGGGCACACCGGGGAGCTGTTTTTT. Translating gives CASRSRGHTGELFF.

V gene TRBV5-1 combines with J gene TRBJ2-7, with D tentatively TRBD2 (6 bases). V lost 0 bases and J 1 base, leaving 8 bases between the germline ends. The CDR3 spans 14 residues. Germline V CDR1 and CDR2: SGHRS, YFSETQ. CDR3 amino acids: CASSLAGDSYEQYF. CDR3 DNA: TGCGCCAGCAGCTTGGCGGGAGATTCCTACGAGCAGTACTTC.

The rearrangement joins TRBV5-1 to TRBJ2-2; 7 bases fit TRBD2. The germline gives CDR1 SGHRS, CDR2 YFSETQ. The CDR3 covers 14 residues. The V and J ends lost 1 base and 7 bases, in that order; junction bases with no gene match: 4. Here the CDR3 DNA reads TGCGCCAGCAGCTTGCCGGGGAGGGACGGGGAGCTGTTTTTT. This encodes CASSLPGRDGELFF.

The rearrangement uses TRBV6-5 and TRBJ2-5, with a tentative D call TRBD2 (7 bases). Between the trimmed V and J ends, which lost 4 bases and 4 bases, there was a span of 13 bases. The CDR3 has 14 amino acids. Germline V gene sequence: CDR1 MNHEY, CDR2 SVGAGI. CDR3 nucleotides: TGTGCCAGCAGTTTCACGGGGGGCAGAGAGACCCAGTACTTC. Its protein is CASSFTGGRETQYF.

The chain has TRBV9 and TRBJ1-2, with TRBD1 matching 8 bases. Trimming cost V 4 bases and J 2 bases; bases outside gene matches: 13. Germline V gene sequence: CDR1 SGDLS, CDR2 YYNGEE. The CDR3 is made up of 17 amino acids. The CDR3 loop is CASSIGTGGIGNYGYTF. For the CDR3, the DNA is TGTGCCAGCAGCATCGGGACAGGTGGTATAGGCAACTATGGCTACACCTTC.

The chain recombines TRBV2 with TRBJ2-1, with TRBD2 matching 7 bases. The V segment lost 8 bases and the J segment 9 bases; nucleotides outside the gene matches: 34. The germline gives CDR1 SNHLY, CDR2 FYNNEI. The CDR3 runs 21 residues. CDR3 protein: CASGVDRGIGAGLPTPGEQFF. The DNA of the CDR3 is TGTGCCAGCGGCGTCGACCGGGGGATAGGGGCGGGACTACCCACTCCGGGTGAGCAGTTCTTC.

This chain links TRBV19 with TRBJ2-7; 9 nucleotides line up with TRBD1. The germline V gene encodes CDR1 LNHDA and CDR2 SQIVND (reference sequence). The CDR3 is 15 residues long. V lost 3 bases, J lost 6 bases, and 9 bases stayed unmatched. CDR3 nucleotide sequence: TGTGCCAGTAGTATGGGACAGGGAGTGATGGTCGAGCAGTACTTC. It specifies CASSMGQGVMVEQYF.

This chain links TRBV3-1 (or the pseudogene TRBV3-2) with TRBJ2-7; 8 bases agree with TRBD2. The CDR3 contains 14 residues. The germline V gene has CDR1 LGHDT and CDR2 YNNKEL (reference sequence). The V and J ends lost 4 bases and 4 bases, in that order; junction bases with no gene match: 6. The CDR3 region has the DNA TGTGCCAGCAGCCCCAAGCGGGAGAAGTACGAGCAGTACTTC. Encoded protein: CASSPKREKYEQYF.

This chain links TRBV28 with TRBJ2-7, with D possibly TRBD2 on 6 matching bases. V was pared by 4 bases and J by 2 bases, with 15 bases between. This CDR3 is 15 amino acids long. Per the germline V gene, CDR1 is MDHEN and CDR2 is SYDVKM. CDR3 region: CASSSSGTPPYEQYF. The CDR3 DNA reads as TGTGCCAGCAGTTCCTCCGGGACTCCCCCCTACGAGCAGTACTTC.

This chain uses TRBV10-3 with TRBJ1-3; D gene uncertain. V shed 2 bases and J shed 5 bases, with 22 bases lying between them. The CDR3 extends over 18 amino acids. Germline CDR1 ENHRY, CDR2 SYGVKD. The CDR3 sequence: CAISEPTDTKGGRNTIYF. The CDR3 DNA sequence: TGTGCCATCAGTGAGCCGACTGACACAAAAGGCGGGAGAAACACCATATATTTT.

The chain carries TRBV5-1 and TRBJ2-3, with 10 bases that match TRBD2. Germline CDR1 reads SGHRS; CDR2 reads YFSETQ. The CDR3 covers 16 residues. The V gene end was trimmed by 0 bases and the J gene end by 4 bases; junction bases not matched to a gene: 5. The CDR3 DNA reads as TGCGCCAGCAGCTTGGCCCAGCGGGAGGGCCCAGATACGCAGTATTTT. It yields the protein CASSLAQREGPDTQYF.

The chain joins TRBV6-5 to TRBJ2-3; D is perhaps TRBD2 (6 bases). Looked up from germline, CDR1 is MNHEY and CDR2 is SVGAGI. V dropped 6 bases and J dropped 2 bases, with 12 bases sitting between them. The CDR3 covers 14 residues. CDR3: CASSPGLHTDTQYF. The CDR3 region has the DNA TGTGCCAGCAGCCCGGGACTCCACACAGATACGCAGTATTTT.

V is TRBV6-5 and J is TRBJ2-6, with TRBD1 as a possible D gene (6 bases). V lost 6 bases to trimming and J lost 2 bases, with 11 bases between them. The CDR3 runs 15 residues. Germline CDR1 is MNHEY and CDR2 is SVGAGI. In nucleotides, the CDR3 is TGTGCCAGCAGGCGAGGGGGAACTGGGGCCAACGTCCTGACTTTC. Translation gives CASRRGGTGANVLTF.

Here the CDR3 reads CASSQEGTSSGANVLTF. The CDR3 DNA is TGTGCCAGCAGCCAGGAAGGGACTAGCTCTGGGGCCAACGTCCTGACTTTC. The chain employs TRBV4-2 and TRBJ2-6, with TRBD2 matching 8 bases. This CDR3 region has 17 residues. After removal of 3 bases from V and 0 bases from J, the junction contained 4 bases not matched to a gene. Germline V gene sequence: CDR1 LGHNA, CDR2 YNFKEQ.

The rearrangement links TRBV5-1 to TRBJ1-2; TRBD1 matches 7 bases. The germline gives CDR1 SGHRS, CDR2 YFSETQ. V was pared by 0 bases and J by 3 bases, with 8 bases of the junction left unmatched. The CDR3 loop spans 16 amino acids. Here the CDR3 reads CASSLGTGAADYGYTF. CDR3 in DNA: TGCGCCAGCAGCTTGGGGACAGGTGCCGCGGACTATGGCTACACCTTC.

This clone was found once. The V gene is TRBV5-1, the J gene TRBJ2-7; 8 bases are a match to TRBD2. Trimming cost V 4 bases and J 2 bases; bases outside gene matches: 11. The CDR3 contains 16 residues. Germline-derived CDR1 and CDR2 are SGHRS and YFSETQ. The CDR3 nucleotides read TGCGCCAGCAGCAATACGCCAGCGGGGGCAACCTACGAGCAGTACTTC. It encodes CASSNTPAGATYEQYF.

The chain couples TRBV27 to TRBJ2-4, with a tentative D call TRBD1 (6 bases). Germline CDR1 reads MNHEY; CDR2 reads SMNVEV (reference sequence). CDR3 length: 18 amino acids. The V end was cut by 0 bases, the J end by 0 bases, with 15 bases between. The CDR3 DNA reads as TGTGCCAGCAGTTTATCGATGGGGGCCGGGGTAGCCAAAAACATTCAGTACTTC. The encoded protein is CASSLSMGAGVAKNIQYF.

This clone was recorded a few times. The J gene is TRBJ2-3, the V gene TRBV19; D gene uncertain. Germline CDR1 LNHDA, CDR2 SQIVND (reference sequence). The CDR3 spans 12 residues. Trimming left V 5 bases short and J 2 bases short, with 5 bases between. Here the CDR3 reads CASSYYTDTQYF. In DNA, the CDR3 is TGTGCCAGTAGTTACTACACAGATACGCAGTATTTT.

This clone was observed a single time. Here the CDR3 reads CSVVRDRVQETQYF. In nucleotides, the CDR3 is TGCAGCGTTGTCCGGGACAGGGTACAAGAGACCCAGTACTTC. The chain links TRBV29-1 to TRBJ2-5; 9 nucleotides match TRBD1. This CDR3 is built from 14 residues. Germline V gives CDR1 SQVTM, CDR2 ANQGSEA. The V gene end was trimmed by 4 bases and the J gene end by 2 bases; junction bases not matched to a gene: 5.

Concerning this clone: The sample contains more than one DNA sequence encoding this CDR3. This chain joins TRBV9 and TRBJ1-2; D gene ambiguous. Germline CDR1 is SGDLS and CDR2 is YYNGEE. The CDR3 extends over 13 amino acids. V was trimmed by 2 bases and J by 0 bases, leaving 5 bases between them. The CDR3 DNA reads as TGTGCCAGCAGCGTGCAGACTAACTATGGCTACACCTTC. This encodes CASSVQTNYGYTF.

CDR3 protein: CASRLPGQGGAFF. Written as DNA, the CDR3 is TGTGCCAGCAGGCTACCGGGACAGGGCGGAGCTTTCTTT. The chain joins TRBV12-3 or TRBV12-4 to TRBJ1-1, with TRBD1 matching over 9 bases. The CDR3 runs 13 residues. With V trimmed by 6 bases and J by 10 bases, 9 bases remained unmatched.